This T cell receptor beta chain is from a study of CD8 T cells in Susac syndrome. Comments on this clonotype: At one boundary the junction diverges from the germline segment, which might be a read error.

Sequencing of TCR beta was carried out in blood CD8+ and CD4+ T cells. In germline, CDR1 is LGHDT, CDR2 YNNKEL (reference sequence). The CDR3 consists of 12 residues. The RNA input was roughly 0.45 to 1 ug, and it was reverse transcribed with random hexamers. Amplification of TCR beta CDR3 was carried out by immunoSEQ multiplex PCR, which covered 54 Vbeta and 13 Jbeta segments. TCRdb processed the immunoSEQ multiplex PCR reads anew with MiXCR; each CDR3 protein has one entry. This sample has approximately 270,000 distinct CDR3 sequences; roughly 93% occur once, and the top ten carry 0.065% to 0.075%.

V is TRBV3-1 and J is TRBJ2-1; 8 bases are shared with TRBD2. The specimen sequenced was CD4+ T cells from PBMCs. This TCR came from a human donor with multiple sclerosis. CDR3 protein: CASSQASGGVEF. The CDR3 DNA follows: TGTGCCAGCAGCCAAGCAAGCGGGGGAGTTGAGTTC.